This T cell receptor beta chain appears in the sequencing data of a study of shared clonotypes between healthy human individuals. For each subset, genomic DNA was distributed in equal portions over several immunoSEQ plates. Assay used: immunoSEQ multiplex PCR; TCRdb lists only in-frame clones, some missing. The sample has millions of clones; 85% to 95% are singletons. This CDR3 has 13 amino acids. The germline V gene encodes CDR1 ENHRY and CDR2 SYGVKD. Trimming removed 5 bases from V and 4 bases from J; junction bases left unmatched: 4. A few counts support this clone. The sample was naive CD4+ T cells sorted from blood. The sample's subset: CD45RA+ positively selected. The chain recombines TRBV10-3 with TRBJ1-2; 7 bases fit TRBD1. The TCR originated in a man aged 18 to 30 in good health. Here the CDR3 DNA reads TGTGCCATCAGTACAGGGGTCACCTATGGCTACACCTTC. It yields the protein CAISTGVTYGYTF.